This entry features one T cell receptor (beta chain) sequence. The antigen remains unidentified. Cyclophosphamide on days +3 and +4 followed busulfan-fludarabine conditioning and a marrow graft. Trimming removed 3 bases from V and 0 bases from J; junction bases left unmatched: 4. This CDR3 is 16 amino acids long. CDR1 is MGHDK and CDR2 is SYGVNS in the germline V gene. This specimen comes from a study of T cells after posttransplantation cyclophosphamide. Broader study findings: Recipient CMV seropositivity and CMV reactivation strongly tracked TRB clonality. TRB overlap between skin or GI tissue T cells and blood was limited. Donor-recipient repertoire similarity was low at 1-2 months, rising over year one.

Profiling relied on immunoSEQ multiplex PCR, and the TCRdb table lists in-frame clones only, not all of them. The repertoire holds 8,000 to 10,000 clones, with roughly 85% as singletons. The chain links TRBV25-1 to TRBJ2-4; 8 bases agree with TRBD1. The sample here was PBMCs, taken 1,800 to 2,000 days after a stem cell transplant with posttransplant cyclophosphamide. This TCR came from a female patient between 40 and 55 years old who received an allogeneic stem cell transplant from a related donor, was CMV-positive, and had no GVHD. The graft donor may be the source of some T cells. The CDR3 sequence is CASSDGTGIAKNIQYF. The CDR3 DNA is TGTGCCAGCAGTGACGGGACAGGAATAGCCAAAAACATTCAGTACTTC.